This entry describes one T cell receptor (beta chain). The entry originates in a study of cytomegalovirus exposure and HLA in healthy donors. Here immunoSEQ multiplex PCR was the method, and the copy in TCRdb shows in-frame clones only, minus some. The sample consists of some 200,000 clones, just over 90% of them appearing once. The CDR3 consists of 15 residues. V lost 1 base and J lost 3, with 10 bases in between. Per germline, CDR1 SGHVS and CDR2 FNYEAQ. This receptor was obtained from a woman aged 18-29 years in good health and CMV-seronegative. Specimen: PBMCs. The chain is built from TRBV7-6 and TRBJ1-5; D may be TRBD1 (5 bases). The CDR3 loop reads CASSLGQTPNQPQHF. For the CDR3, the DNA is TGTGCCAGCAGCTTAGGACAGACCCCCAATCAGCCCCAGCATTTT.